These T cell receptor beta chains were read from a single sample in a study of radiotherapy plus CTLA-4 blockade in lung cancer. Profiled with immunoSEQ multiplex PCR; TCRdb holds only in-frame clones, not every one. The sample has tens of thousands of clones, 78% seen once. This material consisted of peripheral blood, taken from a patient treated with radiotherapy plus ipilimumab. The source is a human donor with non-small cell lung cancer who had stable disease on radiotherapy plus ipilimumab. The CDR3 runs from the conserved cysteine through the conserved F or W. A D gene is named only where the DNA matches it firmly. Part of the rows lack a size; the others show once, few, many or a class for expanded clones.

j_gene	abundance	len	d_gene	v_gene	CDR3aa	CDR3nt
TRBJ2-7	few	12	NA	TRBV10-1	CASSEQGPEQYF	TGCGCCAGCAGTGAACAGGGCCCCGAGCAGTACTTC
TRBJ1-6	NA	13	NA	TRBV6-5	CASTLGGDSPLHF	TGTGCCAGCACCCTGGGGGGCGACTCACCCCTCCACTTT
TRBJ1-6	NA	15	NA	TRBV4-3	CASSQDRDYNSPLHF	TGCGCCAGCAGCCAAGATAGGGACTATAATTCACCCCTCCACTTT
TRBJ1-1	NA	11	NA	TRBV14	CASSMSTEAFF	TGTGCCAGCAGCATGAGCACTGAAGCTTTCTTT
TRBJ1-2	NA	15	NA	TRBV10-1	CASSESRAGTYGYTF	TGCGCCAGCAGTGAGTCGAGAGCAGGGACCTATGGCTACACCTTC
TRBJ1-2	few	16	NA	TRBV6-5	CASSLKDNRRNYGYTF	TGTGCCAGCAGTTTGAAGGATAACAGGAGAAACTATGGCTACACCTTC
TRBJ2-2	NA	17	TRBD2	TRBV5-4	CASSPGTSGGANGELFF	TGTGCCAGCAGCCCGGGAACTAGCGGGGGGGCGAACGGGGAGCTGTTTTTT
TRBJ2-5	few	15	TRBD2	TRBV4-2	CASSQAFGGGETQYF	TGTGCCAGCAGCCAAGCCTTCGGGGGGGGAGAGACCCAGTACTTC
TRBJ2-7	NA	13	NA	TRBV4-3	CASSQGRRLEQYF	TGCGCCAGCAGCCAGGGCCGCCGGCTAGAGCAGTACTTC
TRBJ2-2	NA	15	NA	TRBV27	CASSLDGIAAGELFF	TGTGCCAGCAGTTTGGACGGGATAGCGGCCGGGGAGCTGTTTTTT
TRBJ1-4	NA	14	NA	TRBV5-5	CASSMIPENEKLFF	TGTGCCAGCAGCATGATTCCAGAGAATGAAAAACTGTTTTTT
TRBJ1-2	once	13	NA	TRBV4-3	CASSQFEGYGYTF	TGCGCCAGCAGCCAATTTGAAGGCTATGGCTACACCTTC
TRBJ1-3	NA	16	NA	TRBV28	CASIPPVGAAGNTIYF	TGTGCCAGCATCCCCCCCGTCGGGGCGGCGGGAAACACCATATATTTT
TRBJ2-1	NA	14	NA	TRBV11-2	CASSLGNSIGEQFF	TGTGCCAGCAGCTTAGGTAACTCCATAGGGGAGCAGTTCTTC
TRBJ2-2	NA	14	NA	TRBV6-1	CASSASTNTGELFF	TGTGCCAGCAGTGCCTCTACGAACACCGGGGAGCTGTTTTTT
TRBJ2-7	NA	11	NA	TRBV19	CASSQGYEQYF	TGTGCCAGTAGTCAGGGATACGAGCAGTACTTC
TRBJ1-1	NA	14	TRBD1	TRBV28	CASSTSGGVSGAFF	TGTGCCAGCAGTACCTCAGGGGGCGTTTCGGGAGCTTTCTTT
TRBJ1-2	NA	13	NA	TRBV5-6	CASSLGLREGYTF	TGTGCCAGCAGCTTAGGCCTCAGGGAGGGCTACACCTTC
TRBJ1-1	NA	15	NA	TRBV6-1	CASSEYGWGDTEAFF	TGTGCCAGCAGTGAATACGGATGGGGGGACACTGAAGCTTTCTTT
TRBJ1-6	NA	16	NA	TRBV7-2	CASSRDGSSYNSPLHF	TGTGCCAGCAGCCGAGACGGAAGCTCCTATAATTCACCCCTCCACTTT
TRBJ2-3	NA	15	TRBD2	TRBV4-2	CASSQDPSGGNTQYF	TGTGCCAGCAGCCAAGATCCTAGCGGGGGCAACACGCAGTATTTT
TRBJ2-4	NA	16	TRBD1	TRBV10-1	CASSESGTGAKNIQYF	TGCGCCAGCAGTGAGTCAGGGACAGGAGCCAAAAACATTCAGTACTTC
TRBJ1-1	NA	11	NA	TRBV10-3	CAISEQGEAFF	TGTGCCATCAGTGAGCAGGGGGAAGCTTTCTTT
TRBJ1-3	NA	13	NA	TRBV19	CASTLGSGNTIYF	TGTGCCAGTACCCTGGGCTCTGGAAACACCATATATTTT
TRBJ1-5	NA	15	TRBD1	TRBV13	CASSAGTGGNQPQHF	TGTGCCAGCAGCGCCGGGACAGGGGGCAATCAGCCCCAGCATTTT
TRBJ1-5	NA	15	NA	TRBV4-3	CASSQIASKDQPQHF	TGCGCCAGCAGCCAAATCGCCTCAAAGGATCAGCCCCAGCATTTT
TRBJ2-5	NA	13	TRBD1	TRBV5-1	CASSLQGQETQYF	TGCGCCAGCAGCCTACAGGGGCAAGAGACCCAGTACTTC
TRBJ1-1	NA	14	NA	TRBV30	CAWRVGRGDTEAFF	TGTGCCTGGAGAGTAGGTAGAGGGGATACTGAAGCTTTCTTT
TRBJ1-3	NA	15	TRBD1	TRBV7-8	CASSFDRGSGNTIYF	TGTGCCAGCAGCTTTGACAGGGGGTCTGGAAACACCATATATTTT
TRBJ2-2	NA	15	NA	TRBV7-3	CASSLRAANTGELFF	TGTGCCAGCAGCTTAAGGGCAGCGAACACCGGGGAGCTGTTTTTT
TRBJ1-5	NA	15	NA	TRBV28	CASSPPGGEGQPQHF	TGTGCCAGCAGCCCCCCGGGGGGGGAAGGTCAGCCCCAGCATTTT
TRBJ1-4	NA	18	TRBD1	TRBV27	CASSMRQGASLLNEKLFF	TGTGCCAGCAGTATGAGACAGGGGGCAAGTCTGCTCAATGAAAAACTGTTTTTT
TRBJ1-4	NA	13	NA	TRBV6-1	CASSEQGWVELFF	TGTGCCAGCAGTGAACAGGGGTGGGTTGAACTGTTTTTT
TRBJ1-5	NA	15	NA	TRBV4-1	CASSPGSASNQPQHF	TGCGCCAGCAGCCCAGGGAGTGCTAGCAATCAGCCCCAGCATTTT
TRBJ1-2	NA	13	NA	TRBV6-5	CASSYGAGDGYTF	TGTGCCAGCAGTTACGGGGCAGGGGATGGCTACACCTTC
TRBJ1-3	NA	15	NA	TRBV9	CASSDLGFSGNTIYF	TGTGCCAGCAGCGACCTAGGGTTCTCTGGAAACACCATATATTTT
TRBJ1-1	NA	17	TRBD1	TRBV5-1	CASSWGLQGTMNTEAFF	TGCGCCAGCAGCTGGGGGCTACAGGGGACAATGAACACTGAAGCTTTCTTT
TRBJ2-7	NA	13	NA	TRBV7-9	CASSYDSDYEQYF	TGTGCCAGCAGCTATGACAGCGACTACGAGCAGTACTTC
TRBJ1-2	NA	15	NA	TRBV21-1	CASSKYAGGLPGYTF	TGTGCCAGCAGCAAATATGCAGGGGGCCTCCCTGGCTACACCTTC
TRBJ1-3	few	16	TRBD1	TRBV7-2	CASSPRQGARGNTIYF	TGTGCCAGCAGCCCCAGACAGGGGGCGCGCGGAAACACCATATATTTT
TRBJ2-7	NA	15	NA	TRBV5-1	CASSSLQGTLYEQYF	TGCGCCAGCAGCTCCCTACAGGGAACCCTCTACGAGCAGTACTTC
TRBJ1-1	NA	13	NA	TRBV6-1	CASRTGWVTEAFF	TGTGCCAGCAGGACCGGCTGGGTCACTGAAGCTTTCTTT
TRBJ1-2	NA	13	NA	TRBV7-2	CASSLGRSYGYTF	TGTGCCAGCAGCTTAGGACGGTCCTATGGCTACACCTTC
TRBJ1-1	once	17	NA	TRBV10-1	CASSDYTGPVMNTEAFF	TGCGCCAGCAGTGACTATACGGGGCCCGTAATGAACACTGAAGCTTTCTTT
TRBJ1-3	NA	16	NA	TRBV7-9	CASSTPSRRYGNTIYF	TGTGCCAGCAGCACCCCGAGCAGGAGGTATGGAAACACCATATATTTT